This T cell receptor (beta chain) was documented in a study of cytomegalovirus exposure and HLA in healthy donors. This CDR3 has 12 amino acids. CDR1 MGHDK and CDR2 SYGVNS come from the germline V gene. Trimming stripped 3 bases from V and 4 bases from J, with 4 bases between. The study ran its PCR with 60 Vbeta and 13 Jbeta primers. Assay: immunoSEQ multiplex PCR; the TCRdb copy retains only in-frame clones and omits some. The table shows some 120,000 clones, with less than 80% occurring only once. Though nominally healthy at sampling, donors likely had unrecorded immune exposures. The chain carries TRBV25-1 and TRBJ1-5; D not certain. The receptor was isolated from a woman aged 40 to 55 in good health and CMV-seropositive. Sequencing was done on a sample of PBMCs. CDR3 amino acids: CASSDVNQPQHF. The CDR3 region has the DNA TGTGCCAGCAGTGATGTAAATCAGCCCCAGCATTTT.